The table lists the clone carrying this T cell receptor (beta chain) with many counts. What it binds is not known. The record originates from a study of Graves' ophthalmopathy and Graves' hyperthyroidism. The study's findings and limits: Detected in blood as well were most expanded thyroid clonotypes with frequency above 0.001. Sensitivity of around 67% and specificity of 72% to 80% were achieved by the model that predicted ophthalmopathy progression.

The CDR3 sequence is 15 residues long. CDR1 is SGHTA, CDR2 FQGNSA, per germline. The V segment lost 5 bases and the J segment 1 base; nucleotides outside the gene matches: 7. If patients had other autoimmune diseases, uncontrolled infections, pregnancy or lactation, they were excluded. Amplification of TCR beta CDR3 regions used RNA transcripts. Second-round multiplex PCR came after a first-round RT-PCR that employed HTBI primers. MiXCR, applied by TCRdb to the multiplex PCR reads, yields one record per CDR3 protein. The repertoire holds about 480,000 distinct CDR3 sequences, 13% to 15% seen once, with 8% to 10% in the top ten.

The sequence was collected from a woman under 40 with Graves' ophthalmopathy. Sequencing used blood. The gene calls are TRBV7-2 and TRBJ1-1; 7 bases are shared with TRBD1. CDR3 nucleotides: TGTGCCAGCAGCGGATGGACAGGAGAGAACACTGAAGCTTTCTTT. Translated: CASSGWTGENTEAFF.